This TCR beta chain comes out of a study of blood T cell repertoires in COVID-19. Study-level background: Sample material is recorded as cDNA or gDNA derived from T cells, B-cell-depleted T cells, or PBMCs.

The sample holds a few counts of this clone. V shed 0 bases and J shed 4 bases, with 6 bases lying between them. The germline V gene has CDR1 MNHNY and CDR2 SVGAGI (reference sequence). The CDR3 runs 13 residues. The method was immunoSEQ multiplex PCR; TCRdb's version includes in-frame clones alone and lacks a portion of them. The table has around 220,000 clones, more than 75% seen once. Sequences were obtained from peripheral blood. The chain is built from TRBV6-6 and TRBJ1-2; tentative D call: TRBD1 (6 bases). This clonotype originated in a man aged 50-60 years with acute or convalescent COVID-19. The CDR3 sequence: CASSYSDSYGYTF. In DNA, the CDR3 is TGTGCCAGCAGTTACTCGGACAGCTATGGCTACACCTTC.